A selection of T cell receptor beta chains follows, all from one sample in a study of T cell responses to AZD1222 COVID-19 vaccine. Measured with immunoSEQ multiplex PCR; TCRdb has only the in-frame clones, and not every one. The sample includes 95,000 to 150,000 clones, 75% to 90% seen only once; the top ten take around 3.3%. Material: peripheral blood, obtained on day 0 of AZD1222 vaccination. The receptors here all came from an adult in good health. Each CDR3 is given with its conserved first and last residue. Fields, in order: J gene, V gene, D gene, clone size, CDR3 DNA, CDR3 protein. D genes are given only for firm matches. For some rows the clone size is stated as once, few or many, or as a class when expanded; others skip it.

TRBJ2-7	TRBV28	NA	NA	TGTGCCAGCAGTCTGACCCGGGTCCGAAGCAGGTACGAGCAGTACTTC	CASSLTRVRSRYEQYF
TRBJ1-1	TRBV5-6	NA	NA	TGTGCCAGCAGCACATACAGCCTCATGAACACTGAAGCTTTCTTT	CASSTYSLMNTEAFF
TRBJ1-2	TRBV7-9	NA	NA	TGTGCCGGCAGCTTAGGGGAGGCATTCCGTGGCTACACCTTC	CAGSLGEAFRGYTF
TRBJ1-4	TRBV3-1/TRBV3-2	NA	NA	TGTGCCAGCAGCCAAGATCCGGGGCCGGCAACTAATGAAAAACTGTTTTTT	CASSQDPGPATNEKLFF
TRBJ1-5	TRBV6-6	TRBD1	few	TGTGCCAGCAGGCGGACAGGGTCCGGTCAGCCCCAGCATTTT	CASRRTGSGQPQHF
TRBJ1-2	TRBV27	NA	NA	TGTGCCAGCAGTTTGGGGGTGGAGGATGGCTACACCTTC	CASSLGVEDGYTF
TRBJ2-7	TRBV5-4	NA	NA	TGTGCCAGCAGCTCGACCCCGGGGGAGCAGTACTTC	CASSSTPGEQYF
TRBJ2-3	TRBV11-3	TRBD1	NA	TGTGCCAGCAGCTCCGGACAGGGTGAGGGAGGTGGCACAGATACGCAGTATTTT	CASSSGQGEGGGTDTQYF
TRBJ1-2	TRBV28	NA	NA	TGTGCCAGCAGTTTATCCACAGGGCCCTATGGCTACACCTTC	CASSLSTGPYGYTF
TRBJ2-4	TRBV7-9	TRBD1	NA	TGTGCCAGCAGCTTAGGGGACAGGCTAGGCATTCAGTACTTC	CASSLGDRLGIQYF
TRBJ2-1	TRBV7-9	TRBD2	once	TGTGCCAGCAGCTCTGGCTCGGTAGCGGGAGTAGGGCAGTTCTTC	CASSSGSVAGVGQFF
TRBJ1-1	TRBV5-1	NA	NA	TGCGCCAGCAGCTTTTTAACCGGGACGCACACTGAAGCTTTCTTT	CASSFLTGTHTEAFF
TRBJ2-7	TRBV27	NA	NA	TGTGCCAGCAGTTTACGGGGGACCTACGAGCAGTACTTC	CASSLRGTYEQYF
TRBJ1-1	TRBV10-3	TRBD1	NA	TGTGCCATCCGGACAGGGGGAATGAACACTGAAGCTTTCTTT	CAIRTGGMNTEAFF
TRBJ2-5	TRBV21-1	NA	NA	TGTGCCAACCACAATGAGACCCAGTACTTC	CANHNETQYF
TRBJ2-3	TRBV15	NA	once	TGTGCCACCAGCCTAAAAAGGGGCGATACGCAGTATTTT	CATSLKRGDTQYF
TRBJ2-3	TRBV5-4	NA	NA	TGTGCCAGCAGCTTGGGGTCTAAGCAGTATTTT	CASSLGSKQYF
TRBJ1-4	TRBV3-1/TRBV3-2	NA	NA	TGTGCCAGCAGCCTCACCGGGGCCCTCGGAAAACTGTTTTTT	CASSLTGALGKLFF